One and the same sample provided the 26 T cell receptor beta chains below, sequenced in a study of blood T cell repertoires in COVID-19. Using immunoSEQ multiplex PCR, the repertoire was profiled, and TCRdb retains in-frame clones only, with some absent. This table holds 100,000 to 150,000 clones, approximately 85% found once. The sequenced sample was peripheral blood. These receptor sequences come from a human donor in a cohort sampled during active COVID-19.

The genes are TRBV28 and TRBJ1-2, with D possibly matching TRBD1 (5 bases). The germline gives CDR1 MDHEN, CDR2 SYDVKM. Trimming cost V 7 bases and J 7 bases, with 16 bases left between them. The CDR3 sequence is 13 residues long. Here the CDR3 DNA reads TGTGCCAGCACACCCGGACCTACAGGTGGCTACACCTTC. Its translation: CASTPGPTGGYTF.

The chain links TRBV11-2 to TRBJ1-6; the match to TRBD1 covers 7 bases. The CDR3 loop spans 14 amino acids. The junction had 5 bases not matched to a gene; V was cut back by 5 bases and J by 7 bases. The germline CDR1 and CDR2 sequences are SGHAT and FQNNGV. The DNA for the CDR3 is TGTGCCAGCAGCAGGGACAGATCAAATTCACCCCTCCACTTT. This translates into CASSRDRSNSPLHF. Drawing the rest from reference TRBV11-2 and TRBJ1-6, the complete variable domain is EAGVAQSPRYKIIEKRQSVAFWCNPISGHATLYWYQQILGQGPKLLIQFQNNGVVDDSQLPKDRFSAERLKGVDSTLKIQPAKLEDSAVYLCASSRDRSNSPLHFGNGTRLTVT.

This clone was seen more than once but under ten times. The chain combines TRBV19 with TRBJ2-1; 7 bases line up with TRBD2. Trimming cost V 3 bases and J 2 bases; bases outside gene matches: 4. Germline loops: CDR1 LNHDA, CDR2 SQIVND (reference sequence). The CDR3 contains 15 residues. Here the CDR3 reads CASSIRDYAYNEQFF. The CDR3 DNA sequence: TGTGCCAGTAGTATCCGGGACTACGCCTACAATGAGCAGTTCTTC.

This sequence joins TRBV3-1 (or the pseudogene TRBV3-2) and TRBJ1-4; D is ambiguous. From germline, CDR1 is LGHDT and CDR2 YNNKEL (reference sequence). The CDR3 consists of 15 residues. Trimming shortened V by 4 bases and J by 0 bases, and 9 bases separated the two germline ends. The CDR3 sequence: CASSRTVATNEKLFF. In DNA, the CDR3 is TGTGCCAGCAGCCGAACGGTTGCAACTAATGAAAAACTGTTTTTT.

The rearrangement uses TRBV5-1 and TRBJ2-2, with 12 positions matching TRBD2. J lost 4 bases, V lost 2 bases, and 24 bases had no gene match. CDR3 length: 23 residues. Germline loops: CDR1 SGHRS, CDR2 YFSETQ. The CDR3 coding sequence is TGCGCCAGCAGCTTCTGGGCGGACAGCCGACTAGCGGGAGTAGTGGGGAGCACCGGGGAGCTGTTTTTT. This encodes CASSFWADSRLAGVVGSTGELFF. Variable domain in full (rest from reference TRBV5-1 and TRBJ2-2): KAGVTQTPRYLIKTRGQQVTLSCSPISGHRSVSWYQQTPGQGLQFLFEYFSETQRNKGNFPGRFSGRQFSNSRSEMNVSTLELGDSALYLCASSFWADSRLAGVVGSTGELFFGEGSRLTVL.

The CDR3 reads CASRQGAGGELFF. Written as DNA, the CDR3 is TGTGCCAGCAGACAGGGGGCTGGCGGGGAGCTGTTTTTT. The chain is built from TRBV11-3 and TRBJ2-2, with 9 bases aligning to TRBD1. This CDR3 contains 13 residues. CDR1 is SGHNT and CDR2 is YENEEA in the germline V gene. J was trimmed by 7 bases and V by 6 bases; bases with no gene match: 3. Variable domain in full (rest from reference TRBV11-3 and TRBJ2-2): EAGVVQSPRYKIIEKKQPVAFWCNPISGHNTLYWYLQNLGQGPELLIRYENEEAVDDSQLPKDRFSAERLKGVDSTLKIQPAELGDSAVYLCASRQGAGGELFFGEGSRLTVL.

The chain has TRBV11-3 and TRBJ2-1; a possible D gene is TRBD1 (6 bases). Per the germline V gene, CDR1 is SGHNT and CDR2 is YENEEA. CDR3 length: 14 amino acids. V was cut by 5 bases and J by 4 bases, with 12 bases left in between. The CDR3 DNA is TGTGCCAGCAGCCTACAGGACAGTTACAATGAGCAGTTCTTC. Protein: CASSLQDSYNEQFF.

J is TRBJ2-1 and V is TRBV9; TRBD2 aligns across 9 bases. Per germline, CDR1 SGDLS and CDR2 YYNGEE. The CDR3 runs 15 residues. Trimming cost V 4 bases and J 10 bases; bases outside gene matches: 12. The chain's CDR3 is CASSLTGGRAREQFF. CDR3 nucleotides: TGTGCCAGCAGCTTAACAGGCGGGAGGGCCCGGGAGCAGTTCTTC. The variable domain in full, with the rest retrieved from reference TRBV9 and TRBJ2-1, is DSGVTQTPKHLITATGQRVTLRCSPRSGDLSVYWYQQSLDQGLQFLIQYYNGEERAKGNILERFSAQQFPDLHSELNLSSLELGDSALYFCASSLTGGRAREQFFGPGTRLTVL.

V gene TRBV7-2 combines with J gene TRBJ2-7; a possible D gene is TRBD1 (6 bases). V gave up 2 bases and J gave up 11 bases, with 10 bases separating them. Germline CDR1 and CDR2: SGHTA and FQGNSA. The length of the CDR3 is 11 residues. The chain's CDR3 is CASSLNREKYF. In DNA, the CDR3 is TGTGCCAGCAGCTTAAACAGGGAAAAGTACTTC.

This chain connects TRBV3-1 (or the pseudogene TRBV3-2) to TRBJ2-3; TRBD1 matches at 8 bases. Germline V CDR1 and CDR2: LGHDT, YNNKEL (reference sequence). CDR3 length: 16 residues. The V segment lost 4 bases and the J segment 0 bases; nucleotides outside the gene matches: 6. As DNA, the CDR3 is TGTGCCAGCAGCCTAGAAAGGACAGGGAGCACAGATACGCAGTATTTT. This sequence encodes CASSLERTGSTDTQYF.

The J gene is TRBJ2-6, the V gene TRBV15, with TRBD1 matching 8 bases. The V gene's germline CDR1 is LNHNV and CDR2 YYDKDF (reference sequence). The CDR3 extends over 16 amino acids. Losses at the gene ends were 3 bases for V and 0 bases for J; bases not matched to a gene: 1. The CDR3 spells CATSRGQVSGANVLTF. For the CDR3, the DNA is TGTGCCACCAGCAGGGGACAGGTCTCTGGGGCCAACGTCCTGACTTTC.

This chain connects TRBV19 to TRBJ1-5, with 7 bases identical to TRBD1. V shed 5 bases, J shed 3 bases, and the junction held 7 bases outside the gene matches. This CDR3 region has 15 residues. Germline V gene data show CDR1 as LNHDA and CDR2 as SQIVND (reference sequence). In DNA form, the CDR3 reads TGTGCCAGTAGTTACGGGACAGCCTTCAATCAGCCCCAGCATTTT. It yields the protein CASSYGTAFNQPQHF.

The chain links TRBV20-1 to TRBJ2-4, with 12 bases lining up with TRBD2. Germline assignment: CDR1 DFQATT and CDR2 SNEGSKA (reference sequence). This CDR3 spans 19 amino acids. The ends lost 3 bases at V and 1 base at J; junction bases unmatched: 13. This CDR3 reads CSASYRKGLAGLAKNIQYF. For the CDR3, the DNA is TGCAGTGCTAGTTATCGTAAGGGACTAGCGGGTTTGGCCAAAAACATTCAGTACTTC.

The rearrangement uses TRBV10-3 and TRBJ2-5; D possibly corresponds to TRBD2 (6 bases). V dropped 0 bases and J dropped 5 bases, with 10 bases sitting between them. Germline V gene lookup returns CDR1 ENHRY and CDR2 SYGVKD. This CDR3 is 14 amino acids long. CDR3 DNA sequence: TGTGCCATCAGTGAGTCATTTGGGGGGGAGACCCAGTACTTC. Residues: CAISESFGGETQYF.

The chain has TRBV25-1 and TRBJ2-3, with 7 nucleotides matching TRBD1. Trimming at V came to 9 bases and at J to 6 bases, leaving 15 bases not matched to a gene. Per germline, CDR1 MGHDK and CDR2 SYGVNS. The CDR3 spans 15 residues. As DNA, the CDR3 is TGTGCCAGTAAACGACAGGGTGTTGGGATCGATACGCAGTATTTT. Protein product: CASKRQGVGIDTQYF. The full variable domain, with the rest looked up from reference TRBV25-1 and TRBJ2-3, is EADIYQTPRYLVIGTGKKITLECSQTMGHDKMYWYQQDPGMELHLIHYSYGVNSTEKGDLSSESTVSRIRTEHFPLTLESARPSHTSQYLCASKRQGVGIDTQYFGPGTRLTVL.

The chain joins TRBV15 to TRBJ1-5; TRBD1 agrees at 7 bases. Germline V CDR1 and CDR2: LNHNV, YYDKDF (reference sequence). Losses at the gene ends were 8 bases for V and 2 bases for J; bases not matched to a gene: 6. The CDR3 is made up of 14 amino acids. CDR3 sequence (DNA): TGTGCCACCGCTCCGACAGGGCGCAATCAGCCCCAGCATTTT. Translating it yields CATAPTGRNQPQHF.

The chain employs TRBV21-1 and TRBJ1-1; the table calls TRBD1, which could not be checked here. TRBV21-1 is deemed a pseudogene. The CDR3 totals 16 residues. The DNA of the CDR3 is TGTGCCACACACCCGGGACAGGGTGGAGGAAGCACTGAAGCTTTCTTT. It yields the protein CATHPGQGGGSTEAFF.

The rearrangement joins TRBV29-1 to TRBJ2-1; D perhaps matches TRBD2 (5 bases). Trimming pared 3 bases from V and 11 bases from J, leaving 11 bases between. Germline loops: CDR1 SQVTM, CDR2 ANQGSEA. The CDR3 contains 11 residues. CDR3 nucleotides: TGCAGCGTTGATTTGAGGGCGCAGCAGTTCTTC. Its protein is CSVDLRAQQFF.

The chain carries TRBV27 and TRBJ1-1; perhaps TRBD1 as D (5 bases). CDR1 and CDR2 from the germline V gene are MNHEY and SMNVEV (reference sequence). This CDR3 comprises 13 residues. Trimming took off 5 bases at V and 5 bases at J, with 12 bases between the two ends. As DNA, the CDR3 is TGTGCCAGCAGTCCCAGGGTAGGTACTGAAGCTTTCTTT. This codes for CASSPRVGTEAFF.

J is TRBJ1-5 and V is TRBV12-5; tentatively, D is TRBD1 (6 bases). The length of the CDR3 is 13 residues. The germline V gene has CDR1 LGHNT and CDR2 FRNRAP. V lost 7 bases, J lost 4 bases, and 11 bases lay in between. In DNA form, the CDR3 reads TGTGCTAGTGACCTGACAGGTAATCAGCCCCAGCATTTT. This translates into CASDLTGNQPQHF.

CDR3 sequence (DNA): TGTGCCAGCAGTTCGGCGGGACCAGCTAGCACAGATACGCAGTATTTT. This gives the protein CASSSAGPASTDTQYF. The rearrangement uses TRBV28 and TRBJ2-3, with D possibly TRBD2 on 6 matching bases. Trimming pared 4 bases from V and 0 bases from J, leaving 14 bases between. Germline V gene sequence: CDR1 MDHEN, CDR2 SYDVKM. The CDR3 has 16 residues.

The rearrangement uses TRBV5-1 and TRBJ1-1, with 7 bases lining up with TRBD1. The CDR3 loop spans 13 amino acids. Germline V gene sequence: CDR1 SGHRS, CDR2 YFSETQ. Unmatched junction bases numbered 4, after V lost 6 bases and J lost 2 bases. The CDR3 DNA reads TGCGCCAGCAAGGGACAGCGTAACACTGAAGCTTTCTTT. This translates into CASKGQRNTEAFF.

V usage is TRBV29-1 and J usage is TRBJ1-2; the D is unclear. Germline V gene data show CDR1 as SQVTM and CDR2 as ANQGSEA. Trimming left V 7 bases short and J 8 bases short, with 17 bases between. The CDR3 has 12 amino acids. The CDR3 region is CSAWMRDGGYTF. CDR3 sequence (DNA): TGCAGCGCCTGGATGAGGGATGGAGGCTACACCTTC. The full variable domain, completed using reference TRBV29-1 and TRBJ1-2, is SAVISQKPSRDICQRGTSLTIQCQVDSQVTMMFWYRQQPGQSLTLIATANQGSEATYESGFVIDKFPISRPNLTFSTLTVSNMSPEDSSIYLCSAWMRDGGYTFGSGTRLTVV.

The chain couples TRBV6-5 to TRBJ2-1; a possible D gene is TRBD2 (5 bases). The germline V gene has CDR1 MNHEY and CDR2 SVGAGI. The CDR3 totals 15 residues. V lost 6 bases, J lost 4 bases, and 16 bases lay in between. The CDR3 coding sequence is TGTGCCAGCAGACCTCTAGCCCAGCTTTACAATGAGCAGTTCTTC. It yields the protein CASRPLAQLYNEQFF.

The CDR3 DNA follows: TGCGCCAGCAGCCAAGCCGATTGGGGGACACTACCCTACGAGCAGTACTTC. Its translation: CASSQADWGTLPYEQYF. This chain links TRBV4-1 with TRBJ2-7, with D perhaps TRBD1 (6 bases). The germline CDR1 and CDR2 sequences are MGHRA and YSYEKL. The CDR3 consists of 17 residues. The ends were cut back, 1 base at V and 2 bases at J, with 18 bases in the middle.

The rearrangement uses TRBV28 and TRBJ2-3; D uncertain. V lost 2 bases, J lost 0 bases, and 9 bases lay in between. Per the germline V gene, CDR1 is MDHEN and CDR2 is SYDVKM. The CDR3 contains 15 residues. The chain's CDR3 is CASSLGSASTDTQYF. In DNA form, the CDR3 reads TGTGCCAGCAGTTTAGGAAGCGCTAGCACAGATACGCAGTATTTT.